This passage covers 9 T cell receptor beta chains from one sample sequenced in a study of read filtering for tumor transcriptome and immune sequencing. This library used roughly 400 ng RNA and molecular barcoded adaptors spanning alpha/delta and beta/gamma chains. TCRdb ran MiXCR on the reads and lists one entry per CDR3 protein. In the table there are fewer than 50,000 distinct CDR3 sequences, under 15% of which are singletons. Material for sequencing was a population of CD138-negative cells sorted from bone marrow. The receptors originated from a donor aged 40 or over with multiple myeloma.

This chain joins TRBV7-2 and TRBJ2-1; a possible D gene is TRBD2 (6 bases). Germline assignment: CDR1 SGHTA and CDR2 FQGNSA. Trimming took off 4 bases at V and 3 bases at J, with 16 bases between the two ends. The CDR3 has 16 amino acids. Here the CDR3 DNA reads TGTGCCAGCAGCTCGAGCGGGTCCAAAATCTACAATGAGCAGTTCTTC. Translated: CASSSSGSKIYNEQFF.

The table lists this clonotype with many counts. The chain carries TRBV19 and TRBJ2-1, with D maybe TRBD2 (6 bases). This CDR3 spans 15 amino acids. V lost 3 bases and J 0 bases, leaving 9 bases between the germline ends. Germline V lookup: CDR1 LNHDA, CDR2 SQIVND (reference sequence). CDR3 amino acids: CASSIRGVSYNEQFF. The CDR3, as DNA: TGTGCCAGTAGTATCCGCGGGGTCTCCTACAATGAGCAGTTCTTC.

This clonotype was seen at least ten times. At one end, the junction sequence differs from germline, possibly due to a read error. The CDR3 sequence is CASSLGGASGRPLF. CDR3 nucleotides: TGTGCCAGCAGCCTGGGCGGAGCTAGCGGGAGGCCCCTCTTC. The V and J genes are TRBV28 and TRBJ2-1, with 11 bases aligning to TRBD2. The length of the CDR3 is 14 residues. In germline, CDR1 is MDHEN, CDR2 SYDVKM.

This clonotype appeared many times. The chain links TRBV20-1 to TRBJ2-7, with 10 bases identical to TRBD2. Germline V gene lookup returns CDR1 DFQATT and CDR2 SNEGSKA (reference sequence). The V segment lost 7 bases and the J segment 0 bases; nucleotides outside the gene matches: 3. This CDR3 contains 13 residues. CDR3 sequence reads: CSVGTSASYEQYF. The CDR3 coding sequence is TGCAGTGTTGGGACTAGCGCCTCCTACGAGCAGTACTTC.

A note on this clonotype: A far larger clone differs by one base, so this is likely a read error. The chain links TRBV7-2 to TRBJ2-1, with 7 positions matching TRBD2. V shed 4 bases, J shed 4 bases, and the junction held 4 bases outside the gene matches. The CDR3 is 14 residues long. The germline CDR1 and CDR2 sequences are SGHTA and FQGNSA. The CDR3 DNA reads as TGTGCCAGCAGCTCCGAACTAGCGTACAATGAGCAGTTCTTC. It yields the protein CASSSELAYNEQFF.

This clonotype was counted only a few times. This chain connects TRBV6-1 to TRBJ1-5; D call uncertain. With 2 bases removed from V and 0 bases from J, the gap between germline ends came to 14 bases. Germline V gene data show CDR1 as MNHNS and CDR2 as SASEGT. There are 17 residues in the CDR3. The DNA for the CDR3 is TGTGCCAGCAGTGAATACCAAGAACTGTATAGCAATCAGCCCCAGCATTTT. This translates into CASSEYQELYSNQPQHF.

This clonotype was detected many times. The rearrangement joins TRBV25-1 to TRBJ1-1; possible D gene TRBD1, 6 bases. Between the trimmed V and J ends, which lost 4 bases and 0 bases, there was a span of 15 bases. The germline V gene has CDR1 MGHDK and CDR2 SYGVNS. The CDR3 totals 16 residues. Written as DNA, the CDR3 is TGTGCCAGCAGTGCCCCAGGGGCCCCAATGAACACTGAAGCTTTCTTT. Its protein product is CASSAPGAPMNTEAFF.

This clonotype has at least ten counts. The rearrangement joins TRBV27 to TRBJ2-1, with 9 positions matching TRBD1. Germline V gives CDR1 MNHEY, CDR2 SMNVEV (reference sequence). The CDR3 is 15 amino acids. Germline trimming cut 8 bases from V and 6 bases from J; bases unmatched to any gene: 11. Written as DNA, the CDR3 is TGTGCCAGCTCCACCGCGGGACAGGGATCCAATGAGCAGTTCTTC. Protein: CASSTAGQGSNEQFF.

This clonotype has more than one count but fewer than ten. A much larger clone differs from this one at a single base, so this may be a read error. The V gene is TRBV20-1, the J gene TRBJ2-5, with 9 bases that match TRBD1. Germline V lookup: CDR1 DFQATT, CDR2 SNEGSKA (reference sequence). This CDR3 has 15 amino acids. After removal of 0 bases from V and 5 bases from J, the junction contained 7 bases not matched to a gene. CDR3 amino acids: CSARDRTGQGETQYF. CDR3 bases: TGCAGTGCTAGAGATCGGACAGGACAGGGGGAGACCCAGTACTTC.